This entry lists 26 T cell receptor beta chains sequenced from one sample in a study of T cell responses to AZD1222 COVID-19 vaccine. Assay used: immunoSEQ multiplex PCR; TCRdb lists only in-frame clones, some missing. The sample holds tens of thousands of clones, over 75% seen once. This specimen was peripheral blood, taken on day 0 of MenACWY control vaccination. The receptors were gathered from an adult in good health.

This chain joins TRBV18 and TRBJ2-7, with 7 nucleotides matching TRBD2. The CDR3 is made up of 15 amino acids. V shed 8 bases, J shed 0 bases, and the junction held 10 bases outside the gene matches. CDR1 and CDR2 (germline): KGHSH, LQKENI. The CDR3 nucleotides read TGTGCCAGCACCCTCGGGGGAGGGAGCTCCTACGAGCAGTACTTC. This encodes CASTLGGGSSYEQYF.

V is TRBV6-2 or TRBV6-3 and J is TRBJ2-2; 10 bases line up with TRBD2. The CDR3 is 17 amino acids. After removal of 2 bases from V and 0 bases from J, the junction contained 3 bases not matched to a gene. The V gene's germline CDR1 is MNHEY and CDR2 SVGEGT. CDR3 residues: CASSYGTSVTNTGELFF. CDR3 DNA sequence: TGTGCCAGCAGTTACGGGACTAGCGTAACGAACACCGGGGAGCTGTTTTTT.

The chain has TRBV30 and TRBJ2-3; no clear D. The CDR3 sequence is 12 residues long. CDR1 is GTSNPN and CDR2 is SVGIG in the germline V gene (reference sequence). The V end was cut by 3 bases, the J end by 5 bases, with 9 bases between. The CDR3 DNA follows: TGTGCCTGGAGCCAGCTGGGAGATACGCAGTATTTT. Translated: CAWSQLGDTQYF.

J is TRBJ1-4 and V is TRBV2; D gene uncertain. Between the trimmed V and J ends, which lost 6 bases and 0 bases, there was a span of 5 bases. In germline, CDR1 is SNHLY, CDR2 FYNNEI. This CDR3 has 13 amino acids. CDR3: CASSYATNEKLFF. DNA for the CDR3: TGTGCCAGCAGCTACGCAACTAATGAAAAACTGTTTTTT.

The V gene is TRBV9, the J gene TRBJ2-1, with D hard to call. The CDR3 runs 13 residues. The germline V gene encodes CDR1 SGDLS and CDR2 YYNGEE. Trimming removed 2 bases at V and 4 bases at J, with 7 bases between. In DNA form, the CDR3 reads TGTGCCAGCAGCGTTACAGTTTACAATGAGCAGTTCTTC. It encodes CASSVTVYNEQFF.

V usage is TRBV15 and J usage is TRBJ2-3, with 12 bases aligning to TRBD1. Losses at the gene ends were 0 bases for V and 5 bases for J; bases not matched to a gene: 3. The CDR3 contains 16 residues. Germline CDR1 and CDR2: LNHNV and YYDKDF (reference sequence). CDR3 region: CATSRDGTGGRDTQYF. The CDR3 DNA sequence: TGTGCCACCAGCAGAGATGGGACAGGGGGCCGAGATACGCAGTATTTT.

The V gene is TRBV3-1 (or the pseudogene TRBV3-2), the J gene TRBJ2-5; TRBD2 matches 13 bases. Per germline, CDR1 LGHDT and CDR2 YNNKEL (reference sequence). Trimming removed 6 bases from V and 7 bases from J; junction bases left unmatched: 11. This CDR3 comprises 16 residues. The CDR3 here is CASSRTSGGSIGTQYF. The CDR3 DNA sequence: TGTGCCAGCAGTCGGACTAGCGGGGGATCTATAGGGACCCAGTACTTC.

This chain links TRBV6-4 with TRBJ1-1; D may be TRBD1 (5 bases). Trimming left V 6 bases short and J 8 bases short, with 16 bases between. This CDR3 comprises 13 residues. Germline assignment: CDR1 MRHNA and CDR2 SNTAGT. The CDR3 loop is CASRLTVNQEAFF. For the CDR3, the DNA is TGTGCCAGCAGGTTGACAGTCAACCAAGAAGCTTTCTTT.

CDR3 in amino acids: CASSLDPGGNYGYTF. The DNA of the CDR3 is TGTGCCAGCAGCTTAGATCCAGGGGGTAACTATGGCTACACCTTC. The chain uses TRBV11-2 and TRBJ1-2; 7 bases map to TRBD1. V shed 0 bases, J shed 1 base, and the junction held 2 bases outside the gene matches. Germline loops: CDR1 SGHAT, CDR2 FQNNGV. The CDR3 consists of 15 residues.

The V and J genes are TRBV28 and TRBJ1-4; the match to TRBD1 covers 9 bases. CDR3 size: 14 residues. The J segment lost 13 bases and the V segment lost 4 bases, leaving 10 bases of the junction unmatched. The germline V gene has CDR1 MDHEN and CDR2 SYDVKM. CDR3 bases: TGTGCCAGCAGTTACTCCGGGACAGGGCCCGGACTGTTTTTT. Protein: CASSYSGTGPGLFF.

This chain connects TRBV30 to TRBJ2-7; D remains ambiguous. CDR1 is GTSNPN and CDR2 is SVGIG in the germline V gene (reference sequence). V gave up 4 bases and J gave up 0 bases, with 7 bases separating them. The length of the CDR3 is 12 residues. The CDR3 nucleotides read TGTGCCTGGACAGACAACTCCTACGAGCAGTACTTC. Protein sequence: CAWTDNSYEQYF.

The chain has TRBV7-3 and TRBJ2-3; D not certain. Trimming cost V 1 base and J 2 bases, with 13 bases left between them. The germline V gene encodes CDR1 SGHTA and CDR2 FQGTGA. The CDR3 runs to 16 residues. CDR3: CASSLSPKILTDTQYF. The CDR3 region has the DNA TGTGCCAGCAGCTTAAGTCCGAAAATACTCACAGATACGCAGTATTTT.

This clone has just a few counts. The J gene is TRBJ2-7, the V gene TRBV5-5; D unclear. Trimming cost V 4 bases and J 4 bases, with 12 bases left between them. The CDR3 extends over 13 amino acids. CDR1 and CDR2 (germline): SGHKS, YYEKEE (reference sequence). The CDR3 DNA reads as TGTGCCAGCAGCGTAACAGACACTTACGAGCAGTACTTC. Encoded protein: CASSVTDTYEQYF.

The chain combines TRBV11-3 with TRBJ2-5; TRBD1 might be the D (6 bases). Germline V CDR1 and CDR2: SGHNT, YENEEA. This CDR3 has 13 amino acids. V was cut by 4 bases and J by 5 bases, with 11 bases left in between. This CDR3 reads CASSSGVWETQYF. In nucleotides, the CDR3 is TGTGCCAGCAGCTCAGGGGTCTGGGAGACCCAGTACTTC.

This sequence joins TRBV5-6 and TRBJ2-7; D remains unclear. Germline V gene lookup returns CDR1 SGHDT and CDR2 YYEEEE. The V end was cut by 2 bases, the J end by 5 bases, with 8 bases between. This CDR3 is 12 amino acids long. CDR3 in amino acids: CASSFGFDEQYF. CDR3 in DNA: TGTGCCAGCAGCTTCGGGTTCGACGAGCAGTACTTC.

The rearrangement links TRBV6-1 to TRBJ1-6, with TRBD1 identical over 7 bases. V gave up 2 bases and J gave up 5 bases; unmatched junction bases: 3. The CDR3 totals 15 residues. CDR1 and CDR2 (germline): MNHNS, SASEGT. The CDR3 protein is CASSERGTDNSPLHF. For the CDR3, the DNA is TGTGCCAGCAGTGAAAGGGGGACAGATAATTCACCCCTCCACTTT.

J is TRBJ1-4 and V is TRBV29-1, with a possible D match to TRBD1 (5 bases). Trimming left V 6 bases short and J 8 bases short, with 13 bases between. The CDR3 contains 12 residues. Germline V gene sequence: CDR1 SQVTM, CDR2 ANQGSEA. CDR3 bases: TGCAGCGTATCCGGGGCAAGGGAAAAACTGTTTTTT. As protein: CSVSGAREKLFF.

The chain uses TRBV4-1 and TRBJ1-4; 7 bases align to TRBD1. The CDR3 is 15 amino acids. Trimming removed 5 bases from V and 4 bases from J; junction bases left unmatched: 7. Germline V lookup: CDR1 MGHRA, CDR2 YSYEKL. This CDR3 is CASSTSGTDNEKLFF. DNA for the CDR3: TGCGCCAGCAGCACTTCCGGGACAGATAATGAAAAACTGTTTTTT.

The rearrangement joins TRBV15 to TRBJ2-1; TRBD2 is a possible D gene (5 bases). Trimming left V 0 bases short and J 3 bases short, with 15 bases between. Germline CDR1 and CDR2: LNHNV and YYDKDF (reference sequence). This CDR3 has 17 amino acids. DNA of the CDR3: TGTGCCACCAGCAGAGATGCTCTGGGAGCGATCTACAATGAGCAGTTCTTC. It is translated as CATSRDALGAIYNEQFF.

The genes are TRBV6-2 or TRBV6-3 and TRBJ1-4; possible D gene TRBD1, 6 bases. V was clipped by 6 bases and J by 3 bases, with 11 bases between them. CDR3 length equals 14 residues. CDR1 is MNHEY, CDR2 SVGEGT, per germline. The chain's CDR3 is CASSNRVANEKLFF. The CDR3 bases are TGTGCCAGCAGCAACAGGGTGGCTAATGAAAAACTGTTTTTT.

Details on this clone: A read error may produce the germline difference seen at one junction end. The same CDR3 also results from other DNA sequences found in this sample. CDR3 in amino acids: CASSYSPDYGYTF. CDR3 nucleotides: TGTGCCAGTAGTTACTCACCGGACTATGGCTACACCTTC. The chain employs TRBV6-5 and TRBJ1-2; D remains ambiguous. Looked up from germline, CDR1 is MNHEY and CDR2 is SVGAGI. The CDR3 spans 13 residues.

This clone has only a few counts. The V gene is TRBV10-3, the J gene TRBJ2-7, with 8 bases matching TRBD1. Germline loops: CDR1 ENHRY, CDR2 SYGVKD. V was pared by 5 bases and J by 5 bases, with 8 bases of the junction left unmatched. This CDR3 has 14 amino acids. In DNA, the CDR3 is TGTGCCATCAGTCGAAGGACAGGGATTGACGAGCAGTACTTC. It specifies CAISRRTGIDEQYF.

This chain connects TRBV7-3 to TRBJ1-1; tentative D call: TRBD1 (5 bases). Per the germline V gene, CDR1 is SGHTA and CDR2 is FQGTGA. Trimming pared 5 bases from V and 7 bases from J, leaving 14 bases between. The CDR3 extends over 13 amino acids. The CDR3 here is CASSHTGTDEAFF. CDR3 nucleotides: TGTGCCAGCAGCCACACGGGGACCGATGAAGCTTTCTTT.

CDR3 loop: CASSLGTSPTDTQYF. In nucleotides, the CDR3 is TGTGCCAGCAGCTTAGGTACCAGCCCCACAGATACGCAGTATTTT. The J gene is TRBJ2-3, the V gene TRBV11-1; D is unresolved. Germline CDR1 is SGHAT and CDR2 is FQDESV (reference sequence). The CDR3 consists of 15 residues. Trimming left V 1 base short and J 2 bases short, with 10 bases between.

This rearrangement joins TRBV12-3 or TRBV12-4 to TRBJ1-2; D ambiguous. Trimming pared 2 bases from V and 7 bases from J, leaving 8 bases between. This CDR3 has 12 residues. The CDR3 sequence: CASSLRSSGYTF. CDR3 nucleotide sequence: TGTGCCAGCAGTTTACGGAGTAGTGGCTACACCTTC.

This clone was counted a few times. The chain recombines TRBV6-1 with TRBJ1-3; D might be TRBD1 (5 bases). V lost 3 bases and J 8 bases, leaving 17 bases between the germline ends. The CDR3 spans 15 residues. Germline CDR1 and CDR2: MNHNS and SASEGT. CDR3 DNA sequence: TGTGCCAGCAGTGACCGTTGGGGCGCCGGGGACACCATATATTTT. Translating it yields CASSDRWGAGDTIYF.